This T cell receptor (beta chain) was documented in a study of beta chain features in type 1 diabetes. Every isolated RNA sample was fully reverse transcribed, so sequencing captured expressed TCRB transcripts. Profiling relied on immunoSEQ multiplex PCR, and the TCRdb table lists in-frame clones only, not all of them. The sample holds about 900,000 clones, roughly 15% seen once. Populations obtained by sorting all exceeded 95% purity. Germline V lookup: CDR1 KGHSH, CDR2 LQKENI. Deletions cut 3 bases from V and 3 bases from J, with 16 bases between. The CDR3 sequence is 16 residues long. The sequenced sample was naive CD4+ T cells from blood. This clonotype was sampled from a woman younger than 30 in good health. The chain couples TRBV18 to TRBJ2-3, with D perhaps TRBD1 (6 bases). The CDR3 here is CASSPPARGRTDTQYF. CDR3 sequence (DNA): TGTGCCAGCTCACCCCCCGCCAGGGGCCGAACAGATACGCAGTATTTT.